This is a list of T cell receptor beta chains from one sample in a study of identical twins. TCRdb independently ran MiXCR on the 5' RACE reads; one entry per CDR3 protein. The sample shows some 500,000 distinct CDR3 sequences, 22% of them seen only once. These data also featured in a second study, about T cells expressing NK-cell markers.

Sequencing input: CD4+ T cells sorted from blood. The origin of the receptors is a woman aged 18-30 years in good health. Each CDR3 is given with its conserved first and last residue. A D gene is named only where the DNA matches it firmly. Rows give clone size only sometimes, using once, few, many, or a class for an expanded clone.

many NA TRBJ1-1 TRBV7-3 CASSLDGSPNTEAFF TGTGCCAGCAGCTTGGACGGAAGTCCGAACACTGAAGCTTTCTTT
NA NA TRBJ2-5 TRBV6-2/TRBV6-3 CASTELDRTKETQYF TGTGCCAGCACCGAACTAGACAGGACGAAGGAGACCCAGTACTTC
NA NA TRBJ1-5 TRBV12-3/TRBV12-4 CASSLQPDQPQHF TGTGCCAGCAGTTTACAACCGGATCAGCCCCAGCATTTT
few NA TRBJ1-1 TRBV5-1 CASSLEGIDFF TGCGCCAGCAGCTTGGAAGGGATCGATTTCTTT
NA NA TRBJ2-1 TRBV12-3/TRBV12-4 CASSRGALSSYNEQFF TGTGCCAGCAGCCGGGGGGCGCTAAGCTCCTACAATGAGCAGTTCTTC
NA TRBD2 TRBJ2-3 TRBV5-1 CASSLEGLAGDTSTDTQYF TGCGCCAGCAGCTTGGAAGGACTAGCGGGCGATACTAGCACAGATACGCAGTATTTT
NA NA TRBJ2-3 TRBV5-1 CASSRLRGVADTQYF TGCGCCAGCAGCCGCCTCAGGGGTGTCGCAGATACGCAGTATTTT
NA NA TRBJ1-1 TRBV19 CASSMWDTSWEAFF TGTGCCAGTAGTATGTGGGACACCTCATGGGAAGCTTTCTTT
few NA TRBJ2-1 TRBV5-1 CASSIGQSTYNEQFF TGCGCCAGCAGCATAGGACAGTCCACCTACAATGAGCAGTTCTTC
few NA TRBJ1-1 TRBV20-1 CSALDSMNTEAFF TGCAGTGCGTTGGACAGCATGAACACTGAAGCTTTCTTT
NA NA TRBJ1-5 TRBV10-3 CAVDPTGNQPQHF TGTGCCGTCGACCCGACAGGCAATCAGCCCCAGCATTTT
NA NA TRBJ2-7 TRBV12-3/TRBV12-4 CASSFRGEGGNEQYF TGTGCCAGCAGTTTTAGGGGGGAGGGCGGCAACGAGCAGTACTTC
NA NA TRBJ2-3 TRBV12-3/TRBV12-4 CASSPGRSQYF TGTGCCAGCAGTCCGGGGCGGTCGCAGTATTTT
NA NA TRBJ2-7 TRBV9 CASSPPVTSEQYF TGTGCCAGCAGCCCCCCGGTGACTAGCGAGCAGTACTTC
few NA TRBJ1-6 TRBV6-5 CASSYSTRVTFPLHF TGTGCCAGCAGTTACTCGACCAGGGTTACGTTTCCCCTCCACTTT
few TRBD2 TRBJ2-1 TRBV7-9 CASSVRLAENEQFF TGTGCCAGCAGCGTCAGACTAGCAGAAAATGAGCAGTTCTTC
many TRBD2 TRBJ2-3 TRBV29-1 CSVDGLAGGATDTQYF TGCAGCGTTGATGGCCTCGCGGGAGGGGCGACAGATACGCAGTATTTT
few NA TRBJ1-2 TRBV6-5 CASSHGDAQGYTF TGTGCCAGCAGTCACGGAGACGCGCAGGGCTACACCTTC
NA NA TRBJ2-6 TRBV7-6 CASSPGQIKANSGANVLTF TGTGCCAGCAGCCCCGGACAGATAAAGGCCAACTCTGGGGCCAACGTCCTGACTTTC
NA NA TRBJ1-6 TRBV3-1 CASSQISNSPLHF TGTGCCAGCAGCCAAATATCCAATTCACCCCTCCACTTT
few NA TRBJ2-3 TRBV12-3/TRBV12-4 CASSPPSLNTQYF TGTGCCAGCAGTCCCCCTAGTCTCAATACGCAGTATTTT
NA TRBD1 TRBJ1-2 TRBV29-1 CSGSGTGFYTF TGCAGCGGATCCGGGACAGGGTTCTACACCTTC
many NA TRBJ1-1 TRBV6-1 CASSPPQAQNTEAFF TGTGCCAGCAGCCCTCCACAGGCTCAGAACACTGAAGCTTTCTTT
few NA TRBJ2-6 TRBV10-3 CAISDSQQSGANVLTF TGTGCCATCAGTGACAGTCAGCAGTCTGGGGCCAACGTCCTGACTTTC
many TRBD2 TRBJ2-3 TRBV5-1 CASSPFILAATDTQYF TGCGCCAGCAGCCCGTTTATACTAGCGGCCACAGATACGCAGTATTTT
NA TRBD2 TRBJ2-7 TRBV20-1 CSARDSGGADEQYF TGCAGTGCTAGAGATAGCGGGGGGGCGGACGAGCAGTACTTC
many TRBD2 TRBJ2-1 TRBV29-1 CSVSSGRDNEQFF TGCAGCGTGTCCAGCGGGAGAGACAATGAGCAGTTCTTC